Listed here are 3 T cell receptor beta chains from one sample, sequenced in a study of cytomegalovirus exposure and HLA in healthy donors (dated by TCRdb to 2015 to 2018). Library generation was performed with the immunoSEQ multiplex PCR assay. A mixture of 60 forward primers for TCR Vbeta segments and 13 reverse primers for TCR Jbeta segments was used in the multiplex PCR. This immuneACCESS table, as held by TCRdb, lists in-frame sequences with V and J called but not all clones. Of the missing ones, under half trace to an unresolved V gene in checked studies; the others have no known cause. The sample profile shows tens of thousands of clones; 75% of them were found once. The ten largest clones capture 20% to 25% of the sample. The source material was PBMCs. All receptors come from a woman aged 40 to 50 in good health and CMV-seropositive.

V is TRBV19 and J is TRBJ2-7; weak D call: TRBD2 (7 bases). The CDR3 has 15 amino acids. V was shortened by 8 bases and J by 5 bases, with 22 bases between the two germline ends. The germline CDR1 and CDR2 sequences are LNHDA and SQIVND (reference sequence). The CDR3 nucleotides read TGTGCCAGTTCTCCCCGGGGGGCACTTTCCGACGAGCAGTACTTC. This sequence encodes CASSPRGALSDEQYF.

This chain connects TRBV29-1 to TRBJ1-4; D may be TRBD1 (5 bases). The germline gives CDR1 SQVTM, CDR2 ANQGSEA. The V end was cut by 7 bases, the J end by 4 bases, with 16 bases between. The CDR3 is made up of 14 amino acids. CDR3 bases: TGCAGCGCCGAAGGGTGGGGGGATAATGAAAAACTGTTTTTT. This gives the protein CSAEGWGDNEKLFF.

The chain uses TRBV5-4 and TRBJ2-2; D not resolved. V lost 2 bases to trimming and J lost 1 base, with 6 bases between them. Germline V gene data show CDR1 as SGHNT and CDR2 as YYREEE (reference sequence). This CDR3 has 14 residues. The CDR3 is CASSLPGNTGELFF. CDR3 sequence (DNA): TGTGCCAGCAGCTTACCAGGGAACACCGGGGAGCTGTTTTTT. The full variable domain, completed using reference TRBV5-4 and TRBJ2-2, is ETGVTQSPTHLIKTRGQQVTLRCSSQSGHNTVSWYQQALGQGPQFIFQYYREEENGRGNFPPRFSGLQFPNYSSELNVNALELDDSALYLCASSLPGNTGELFFGEGSRLTVL.